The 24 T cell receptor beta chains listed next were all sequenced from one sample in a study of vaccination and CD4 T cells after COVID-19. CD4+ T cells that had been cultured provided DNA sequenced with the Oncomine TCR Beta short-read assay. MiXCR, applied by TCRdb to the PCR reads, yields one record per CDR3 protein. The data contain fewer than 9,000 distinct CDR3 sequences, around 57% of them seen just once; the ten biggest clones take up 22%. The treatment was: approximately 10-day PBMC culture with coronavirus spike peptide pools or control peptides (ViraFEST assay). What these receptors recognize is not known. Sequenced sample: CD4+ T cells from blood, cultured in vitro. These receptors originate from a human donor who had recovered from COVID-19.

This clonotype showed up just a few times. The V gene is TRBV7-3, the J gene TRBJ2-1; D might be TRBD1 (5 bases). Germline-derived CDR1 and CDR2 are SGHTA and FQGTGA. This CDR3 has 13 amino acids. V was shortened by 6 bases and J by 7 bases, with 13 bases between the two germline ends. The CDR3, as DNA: TGTGCCAGCAGTGGCAGGGCTGGAAATGAGCAGTTCTTC. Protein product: CASSGRAGNEQFF.

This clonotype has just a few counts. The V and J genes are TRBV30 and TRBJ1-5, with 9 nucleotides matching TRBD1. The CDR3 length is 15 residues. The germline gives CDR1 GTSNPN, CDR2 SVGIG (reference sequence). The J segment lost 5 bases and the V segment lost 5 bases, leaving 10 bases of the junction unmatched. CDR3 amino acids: CAWERQGGSHQPQHF. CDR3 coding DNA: TGTGCCTGGGAACGACAGGGGGGGAGTCATCAGCCCCAGCATTTT. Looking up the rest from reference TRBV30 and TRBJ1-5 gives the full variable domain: SQTIHQWPATLVQPVGSPLSLECTVEGTSNPNLYWYRQAAGRGLQLLFYSVGIGQISSEVPQNLSASRPQDRQFILSSKKLLLSDSGFYLCAWERQGGSHQPQHFGDGTRLSIL.

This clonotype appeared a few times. CDR3 sequence reads: CATSRDLTGNTEAFF. CDR3 nucleotide sequence: TGTGCCACCAGCAGAGATTTGACAGGGAACACTGAAGCTTTCTTT. The V gene is TRBV15, the J gene TRBJ1-1, with a tentative D call TRBD1 (6 bases). V lost 0 bases and J lost 1, with 9 bases in between. Germline lookup yields CDR1 LNHNV and CDR2 YYDKDF (reference sequence). This CDR3 has 15 residues.

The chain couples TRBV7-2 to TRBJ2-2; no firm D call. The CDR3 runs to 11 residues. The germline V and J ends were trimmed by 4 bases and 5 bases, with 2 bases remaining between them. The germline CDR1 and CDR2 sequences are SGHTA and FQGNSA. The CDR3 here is CASSWTGELFF. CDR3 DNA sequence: TGTGCCAGCAGCTGGACCGGGGAGCTGTTTTTT.

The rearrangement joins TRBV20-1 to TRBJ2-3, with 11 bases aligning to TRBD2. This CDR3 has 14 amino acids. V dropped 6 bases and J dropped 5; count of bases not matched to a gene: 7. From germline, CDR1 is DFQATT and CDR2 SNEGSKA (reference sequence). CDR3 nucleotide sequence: TGCAGTGCAGTTAGCGGGAGGGCGTTAGATACGCAGTATTTT. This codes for CSAVSGRALDTQYF.

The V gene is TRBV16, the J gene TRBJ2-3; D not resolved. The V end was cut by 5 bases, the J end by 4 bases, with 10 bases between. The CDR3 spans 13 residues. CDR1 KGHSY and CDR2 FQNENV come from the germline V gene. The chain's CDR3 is CASSSQGADTQYF. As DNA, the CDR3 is TGTGCCAGCAGCTCACAAGGAGCAGATACGCAGTATTTT.

CDR3 coding DNA: TGTGCCAGCAGTTTACAGCAGGGTGAAGCTTTCTTT. It is translated as CASSLQQGEAFF. The chain employs TRBV28 and TRBJ1-1, with D possibly TRBD1 on 5 matching bases. Trimming stripped 2 bases from V and 7 bases from J, with 8 bases between. Germline V gene lookup returns CDR1 MDHEN and CDR2 SYDVKM. The CDR3 consists of 12 residues. The whole variable domain, filled in from reference TRBV28 and TRBJ1-1, reads DVKVTQSSRYLVKRTGEKVFLECVQDMDHENMFWYRQDPGLGLRLIYFSYDVKMKEKGDIPEGYSVSREKKERFSLILESASTNQTSMYLCASSLQQGEAFFGQGTRLTVV.

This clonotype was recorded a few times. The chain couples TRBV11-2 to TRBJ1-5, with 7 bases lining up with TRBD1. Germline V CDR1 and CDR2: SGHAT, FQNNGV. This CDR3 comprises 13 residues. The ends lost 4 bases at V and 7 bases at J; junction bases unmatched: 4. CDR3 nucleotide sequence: TGTGCCAGCAGCTCCCGACAGGGACAGCCCCAGCATTTT. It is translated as CASSSRQGQPQHF.

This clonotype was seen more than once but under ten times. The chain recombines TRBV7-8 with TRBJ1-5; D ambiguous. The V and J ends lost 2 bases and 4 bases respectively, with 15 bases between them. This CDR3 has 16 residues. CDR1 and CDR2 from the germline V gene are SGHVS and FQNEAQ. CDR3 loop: CASSLNALFGNQPQHF. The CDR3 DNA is TGTGCCAGCAGCTTAAACGCCCTCTTTGGGAATCAGCCCCAGCATTTT.

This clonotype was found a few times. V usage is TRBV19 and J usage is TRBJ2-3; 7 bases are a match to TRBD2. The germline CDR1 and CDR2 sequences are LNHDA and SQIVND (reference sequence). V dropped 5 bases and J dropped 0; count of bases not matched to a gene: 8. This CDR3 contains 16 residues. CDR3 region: CASSGVGGVSTDTQYF. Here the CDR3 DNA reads TGTGCCAGTAGTGGGGTGGGGGGGGTTAGCACAGATACGCAGTATTTT. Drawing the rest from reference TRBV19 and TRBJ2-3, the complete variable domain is DGGITQSPKYLFRKEGQNVTLSCEQNLNHDAMYWYRQDPGQGLRLIYYSQIVNDFQKGDIAEGYSVSREKKESFPLTVTSAQKNPTAFYLCASSGVGGVSTDTQYFGPGTRLTVL.

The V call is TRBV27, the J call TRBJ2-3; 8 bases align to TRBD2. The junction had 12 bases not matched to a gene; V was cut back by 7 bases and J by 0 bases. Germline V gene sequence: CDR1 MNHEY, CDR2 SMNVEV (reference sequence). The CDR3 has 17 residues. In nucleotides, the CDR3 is TGTGCCAGCACCGCCGGGGGGGGGGTCAATAGCACAGATACGCAGTATTTT. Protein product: CASTAGGGVNSTDTQYF.

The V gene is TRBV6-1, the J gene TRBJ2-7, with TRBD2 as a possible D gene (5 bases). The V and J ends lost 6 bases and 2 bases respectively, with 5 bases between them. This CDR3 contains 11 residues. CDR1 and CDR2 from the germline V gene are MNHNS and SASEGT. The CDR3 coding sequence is TGTGCCAGCAGGGGAGCCTACGAGCAGTACTTC. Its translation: CASRGAYEQYF.

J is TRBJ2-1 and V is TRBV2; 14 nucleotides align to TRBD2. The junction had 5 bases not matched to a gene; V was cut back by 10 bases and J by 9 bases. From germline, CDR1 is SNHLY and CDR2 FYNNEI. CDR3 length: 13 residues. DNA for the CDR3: TGTGCCACCCTTGGACTAGCGGGGGGTGAGCAGTTCTTC. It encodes CATLGLAGGEQFF.

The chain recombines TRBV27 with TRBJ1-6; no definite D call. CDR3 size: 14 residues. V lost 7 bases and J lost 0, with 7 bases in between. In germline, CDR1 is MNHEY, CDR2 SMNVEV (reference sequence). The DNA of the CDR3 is TGTGCCAGCATGGCGAGCTCCTATAATTCACCCCTCCACTTT. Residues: CASMASSYNSPLHF.

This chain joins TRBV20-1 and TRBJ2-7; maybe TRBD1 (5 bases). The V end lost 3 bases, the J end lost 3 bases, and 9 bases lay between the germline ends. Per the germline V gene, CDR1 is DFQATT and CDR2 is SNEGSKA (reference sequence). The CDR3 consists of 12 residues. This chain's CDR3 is CSASTRDYEQYF. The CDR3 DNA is TGCAGTGCTAGTACCAGGGACTACGAGCAGTACTTC.

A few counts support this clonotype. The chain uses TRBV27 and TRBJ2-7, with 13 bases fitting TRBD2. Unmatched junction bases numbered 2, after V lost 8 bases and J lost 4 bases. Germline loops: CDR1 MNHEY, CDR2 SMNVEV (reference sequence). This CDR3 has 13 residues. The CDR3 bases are TGTGCCAGCTGGACTAGCGGGAGTTACGAGCAGTACTTC. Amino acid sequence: CASWTSGSYEQYF.

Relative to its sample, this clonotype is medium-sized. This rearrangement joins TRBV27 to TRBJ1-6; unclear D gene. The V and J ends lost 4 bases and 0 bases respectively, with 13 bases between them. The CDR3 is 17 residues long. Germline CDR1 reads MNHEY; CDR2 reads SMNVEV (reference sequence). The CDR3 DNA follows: TGTGCCAGCAGTTGGGCAGAACCGAGCTCCTATAATTCACCCCTCCACTTT. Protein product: CASSWAEPSSYNSPLHF.

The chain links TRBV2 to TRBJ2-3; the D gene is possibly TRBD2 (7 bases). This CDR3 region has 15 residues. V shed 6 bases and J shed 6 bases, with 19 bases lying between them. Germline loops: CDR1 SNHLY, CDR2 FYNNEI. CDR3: CASSLMKGGGDTQYF. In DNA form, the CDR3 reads TGTGCCAGCAGCCTGATGAAGGGGGGGGGCGATACGCAGTATTTT.

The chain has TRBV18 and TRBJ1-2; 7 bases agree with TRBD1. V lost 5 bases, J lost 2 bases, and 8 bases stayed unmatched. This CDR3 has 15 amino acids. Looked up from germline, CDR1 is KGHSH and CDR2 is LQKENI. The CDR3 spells CASSSTGEANYGYTF. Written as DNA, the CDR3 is TGTGCCAGCTCATCCACAGGGGAGGCCAACTATGGCTACACCTTC.

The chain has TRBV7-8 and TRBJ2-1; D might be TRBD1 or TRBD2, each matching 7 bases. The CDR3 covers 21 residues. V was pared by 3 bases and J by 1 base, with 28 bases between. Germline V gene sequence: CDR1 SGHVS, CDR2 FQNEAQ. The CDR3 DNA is TGTGCCAGCAGCTTCTCAAAAAAGGGAGGGGGCGGGTTACGGTCCTACAATGAGCAGTTCTTC. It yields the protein CASSFSKKGGGGLRSYNEQFF. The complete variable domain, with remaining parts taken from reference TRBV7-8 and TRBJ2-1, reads GAGVSQSPRYKVAKRGQDVALRCDPISGHVSLFWYQQALGQGPEFLTYFQNEAQLDKSGLPSDRFFAERPEGSVSTLKIQRTQQEDSAVYLCASSFSKKGGGGLRSYNEQFFGPGTRLTVL.

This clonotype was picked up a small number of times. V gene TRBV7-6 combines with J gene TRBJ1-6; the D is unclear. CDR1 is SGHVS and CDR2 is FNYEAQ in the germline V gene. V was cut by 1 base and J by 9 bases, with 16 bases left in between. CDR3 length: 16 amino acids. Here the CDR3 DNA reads TGTGCCAGCAGCTTAGGGGCTCGGGCAGCGGGTTCACCCCTCCACTTT. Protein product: CASSLGARAAGSPLHF.

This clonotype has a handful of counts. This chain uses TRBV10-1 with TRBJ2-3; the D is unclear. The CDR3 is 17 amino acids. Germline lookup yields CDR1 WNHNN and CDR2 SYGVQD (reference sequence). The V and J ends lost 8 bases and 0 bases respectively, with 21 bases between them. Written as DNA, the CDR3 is TGCGCCAGCCGTAGATTGCCAGAACCCGTTAGCACAGATACGCAGTATTTT. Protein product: CASRRLPEPVSTDTQYF.

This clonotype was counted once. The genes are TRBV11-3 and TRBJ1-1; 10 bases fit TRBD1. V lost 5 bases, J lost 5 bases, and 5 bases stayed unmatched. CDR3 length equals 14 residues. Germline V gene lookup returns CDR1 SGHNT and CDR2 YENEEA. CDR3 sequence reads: CASSPWTGGTEAFF. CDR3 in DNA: TGTGCCAGCAGCCCCTGGACAGGGGGTACTGAAGCTTTCTTT. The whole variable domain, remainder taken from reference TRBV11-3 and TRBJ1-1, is EAGVVQSPRYKIIEKKQPVAFWCNPISGHNTLYWYLQNLGQGPELLIRYENEEAVDDSQLPKDRFSAERLKGVDSTLKIQPAELGDSAVYLCASSPWTGGTEAFFGQGTRLTVV.

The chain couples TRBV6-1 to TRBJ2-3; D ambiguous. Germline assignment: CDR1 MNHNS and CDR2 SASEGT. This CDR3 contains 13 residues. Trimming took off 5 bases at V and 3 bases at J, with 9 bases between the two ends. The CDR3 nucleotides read TGTGCCAGCAGTACCATACCGACAGATACGCAGTATTTT. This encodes CASSTIPTDTQYF.